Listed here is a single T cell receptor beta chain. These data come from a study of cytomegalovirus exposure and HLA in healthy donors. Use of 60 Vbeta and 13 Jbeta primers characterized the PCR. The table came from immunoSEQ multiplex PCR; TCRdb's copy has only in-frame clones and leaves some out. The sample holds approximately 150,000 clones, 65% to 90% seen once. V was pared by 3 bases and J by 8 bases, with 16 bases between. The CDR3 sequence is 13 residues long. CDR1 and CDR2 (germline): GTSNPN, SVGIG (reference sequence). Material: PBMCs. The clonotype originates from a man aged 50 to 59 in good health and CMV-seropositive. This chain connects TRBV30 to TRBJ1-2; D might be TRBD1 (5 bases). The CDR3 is CAWSPGGILGYTF. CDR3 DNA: TGTGCCTGGAGCCCTGGGGGGATCCTCGGCTACACCTTC.